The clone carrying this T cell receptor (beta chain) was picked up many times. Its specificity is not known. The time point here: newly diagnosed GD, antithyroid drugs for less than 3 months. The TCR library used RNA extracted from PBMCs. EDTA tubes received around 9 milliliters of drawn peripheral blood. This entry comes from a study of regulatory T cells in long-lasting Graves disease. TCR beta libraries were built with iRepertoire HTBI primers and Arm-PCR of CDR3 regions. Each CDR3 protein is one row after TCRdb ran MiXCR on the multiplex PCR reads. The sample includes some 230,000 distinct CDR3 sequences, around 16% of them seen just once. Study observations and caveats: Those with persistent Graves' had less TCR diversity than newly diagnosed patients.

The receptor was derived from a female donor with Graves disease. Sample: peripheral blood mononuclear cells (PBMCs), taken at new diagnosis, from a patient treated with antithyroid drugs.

DNA of the CDR3: TGTGCCAGCAGCCAACGGGGTGGACAGGGAGAGACCCAGTACTTC. Amino acid sequence: CASSQRGGQGETQYF. The chain joins TRBV3-1 to TRBJ2-5; 8 bases map to TRBD1. V lost 2 bases, J lost 4 bases, and 6 bases stayed unmatched. Germline V gives CDR1 LGHDT, CDR2 YNNKEL (reference sequence). The CDR3 is made up of 15 amino acids.